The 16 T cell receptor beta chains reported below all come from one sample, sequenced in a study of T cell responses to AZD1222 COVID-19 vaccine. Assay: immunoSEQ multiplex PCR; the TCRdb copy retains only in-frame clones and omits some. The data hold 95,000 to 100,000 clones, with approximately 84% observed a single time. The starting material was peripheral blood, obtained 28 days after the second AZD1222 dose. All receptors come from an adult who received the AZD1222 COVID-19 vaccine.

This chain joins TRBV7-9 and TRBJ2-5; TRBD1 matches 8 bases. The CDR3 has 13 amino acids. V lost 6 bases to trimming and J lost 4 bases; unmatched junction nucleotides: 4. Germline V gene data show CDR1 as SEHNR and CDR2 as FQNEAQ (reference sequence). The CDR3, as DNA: TGTGCCAGCAGACCAGGGGGCTCAGAGACCCAGTACTTC. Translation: CASRPGGSETQYF.

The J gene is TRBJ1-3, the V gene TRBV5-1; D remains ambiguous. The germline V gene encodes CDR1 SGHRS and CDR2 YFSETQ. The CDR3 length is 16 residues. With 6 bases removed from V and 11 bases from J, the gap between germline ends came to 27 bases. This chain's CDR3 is CASTLAGRGLQTPIYF. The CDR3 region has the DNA TGCGCCAGCACCCTTGCGGGGAGAGGTCTTCAAACACCCATATATTTT.

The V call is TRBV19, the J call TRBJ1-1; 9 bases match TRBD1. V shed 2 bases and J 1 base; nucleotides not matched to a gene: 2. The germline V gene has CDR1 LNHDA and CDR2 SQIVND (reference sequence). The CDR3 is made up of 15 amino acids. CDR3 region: CASSIRGQGNTEAFF. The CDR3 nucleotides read TGTGCCAGTAGTATAAGGGGACAGGGGAACACTGAAGCTTTCTTT.

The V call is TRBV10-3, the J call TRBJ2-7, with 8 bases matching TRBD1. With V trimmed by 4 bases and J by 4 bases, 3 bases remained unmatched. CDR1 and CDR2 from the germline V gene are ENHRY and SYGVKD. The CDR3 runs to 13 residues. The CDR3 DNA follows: TGTGCCATCAGTGTGGACAGGGTGTACGAGCAGTACTTC. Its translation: CAISVDRVYEQYF.

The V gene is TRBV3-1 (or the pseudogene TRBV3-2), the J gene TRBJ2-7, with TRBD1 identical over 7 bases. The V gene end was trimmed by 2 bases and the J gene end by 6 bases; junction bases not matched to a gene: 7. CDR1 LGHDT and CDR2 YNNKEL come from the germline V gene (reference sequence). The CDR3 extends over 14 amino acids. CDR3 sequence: CASSQNRGSREQYF. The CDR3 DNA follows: TGTGCCAGCAGCCAAAACAGGGGTAGTCGCGAGCAGTACTTC.

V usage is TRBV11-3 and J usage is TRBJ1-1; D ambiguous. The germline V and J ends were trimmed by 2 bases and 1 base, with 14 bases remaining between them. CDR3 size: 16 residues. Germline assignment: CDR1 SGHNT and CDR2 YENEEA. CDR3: CASSLFNSLGNTEAFF. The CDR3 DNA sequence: TGTGCCAGCAGCTTATTCAATTCCTTGGGGAACACTGAAGCTTTCTTT.

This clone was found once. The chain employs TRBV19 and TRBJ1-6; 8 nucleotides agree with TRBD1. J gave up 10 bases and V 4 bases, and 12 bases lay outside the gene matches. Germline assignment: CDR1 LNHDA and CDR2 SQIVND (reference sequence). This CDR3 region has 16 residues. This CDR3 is CASSTSGQGRGSPLHF. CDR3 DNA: TGTGCCAGTAGTACCAGCGGACAGGGAAGAGGCTCACCCCTCCACTTT.

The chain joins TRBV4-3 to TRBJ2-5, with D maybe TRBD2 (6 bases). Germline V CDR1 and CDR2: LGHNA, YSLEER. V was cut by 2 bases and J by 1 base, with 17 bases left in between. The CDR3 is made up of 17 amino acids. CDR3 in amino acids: CASSQRGTEGSQETQYF. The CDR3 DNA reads TGCGCCAGCAGCCAACGCGGGACGGAAGGTTCCCAAGAGACCCAGTACTTC.

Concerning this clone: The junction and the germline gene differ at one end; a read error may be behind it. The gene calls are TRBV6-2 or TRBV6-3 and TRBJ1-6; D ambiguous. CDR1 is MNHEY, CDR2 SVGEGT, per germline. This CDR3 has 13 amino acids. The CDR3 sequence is CASGYRDNSPLHF. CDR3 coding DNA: TGTGCCAGCGGTTACAGAGATAATTCACCCCTCCACTTT.

CDR3 protein: CASSKSGGAGTDTQYF. CDR3 nucleotides: TGTGCAAGCTCCAAGTCAGGGGGGGCGGGGACAGATACGCAGTATTTT. This rearrangement joins TRBV11-3 to TRBJ2-3; D is possibly TRBD1 or TRBD2 (7 bases each). The CDR3 loop spans 16 amino acids. Per the germline V gene, CDR1 is SGHNT and CDR2 is YENEEA.

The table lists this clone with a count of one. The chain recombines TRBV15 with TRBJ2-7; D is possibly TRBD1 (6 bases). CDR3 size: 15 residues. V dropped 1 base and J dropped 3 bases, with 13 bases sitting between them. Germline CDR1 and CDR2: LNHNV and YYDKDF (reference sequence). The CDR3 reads CATSRGGRAVYEQYF. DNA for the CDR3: TGTGCCACCAGCAGAGGGGGGCGGGCGGTCTACGAGCAGTACTTC.

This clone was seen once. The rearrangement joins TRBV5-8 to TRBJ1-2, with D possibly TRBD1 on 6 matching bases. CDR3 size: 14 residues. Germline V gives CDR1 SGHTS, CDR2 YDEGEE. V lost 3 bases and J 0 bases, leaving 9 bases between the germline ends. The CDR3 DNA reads TGTGCCAGCAGCTCAGGGACAACTAACTATGGCTACACCTTC. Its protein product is CASSSGTTNYGYTF.

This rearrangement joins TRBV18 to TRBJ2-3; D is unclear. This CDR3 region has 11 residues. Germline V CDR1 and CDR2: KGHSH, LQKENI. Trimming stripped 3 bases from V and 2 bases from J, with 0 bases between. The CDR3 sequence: CASSPTDTQYF. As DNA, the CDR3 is TGTGCCAGCTCACCCACAGATACGCAGTATTTT.

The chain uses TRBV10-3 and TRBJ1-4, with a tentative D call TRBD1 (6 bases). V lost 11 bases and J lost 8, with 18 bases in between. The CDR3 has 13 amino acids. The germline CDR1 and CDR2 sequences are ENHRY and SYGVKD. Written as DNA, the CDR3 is TGTGCCGCTGGGGCAGGGGAGGGAGAAAAACTGTTTTTT. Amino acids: CAAGAGEGEKLFF.

CDR3 bases: TGCAGCGTTGGAGGGCCCCCGATTGGAGGCTACACCTTC. Amino acids: CSVGGPPIGGYTF. The rearrangement joins TRBV29-1 to TRBJ1-2; no reliable D call. The V end was cut by 4 bases, the J end by 8 bases, with 17 bases between. The CDR3 length is 13 residues. CDR1 is SQVTM and CDR2 is ANQGSEA in the germline V gene.

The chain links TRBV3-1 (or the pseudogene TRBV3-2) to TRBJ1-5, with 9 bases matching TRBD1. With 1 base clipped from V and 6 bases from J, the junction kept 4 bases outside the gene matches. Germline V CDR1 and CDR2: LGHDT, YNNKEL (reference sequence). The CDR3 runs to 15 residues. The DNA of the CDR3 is TGTGCCAGCAGCCAAGCTCCGGGACAGGGTCAGCCCCAGCATTTT. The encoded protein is CASSQAPGQGQPQHF.